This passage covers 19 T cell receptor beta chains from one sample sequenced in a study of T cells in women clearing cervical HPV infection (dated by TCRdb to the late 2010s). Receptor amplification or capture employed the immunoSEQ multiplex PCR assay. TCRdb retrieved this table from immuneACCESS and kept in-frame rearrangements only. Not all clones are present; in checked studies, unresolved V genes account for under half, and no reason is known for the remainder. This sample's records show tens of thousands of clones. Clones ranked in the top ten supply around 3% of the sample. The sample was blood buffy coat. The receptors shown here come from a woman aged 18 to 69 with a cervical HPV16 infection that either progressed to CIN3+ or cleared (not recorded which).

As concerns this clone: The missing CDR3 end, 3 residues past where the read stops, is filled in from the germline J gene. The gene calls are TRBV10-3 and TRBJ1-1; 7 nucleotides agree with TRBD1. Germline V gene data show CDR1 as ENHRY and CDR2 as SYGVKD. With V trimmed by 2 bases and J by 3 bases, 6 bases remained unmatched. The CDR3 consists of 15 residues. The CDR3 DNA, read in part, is TGTGCCATCAGTGAGCCGGGACAGAACTACACTGAA. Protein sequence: CAISEPGQNYTE. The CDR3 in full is CAISEPGQNYTEAFF.

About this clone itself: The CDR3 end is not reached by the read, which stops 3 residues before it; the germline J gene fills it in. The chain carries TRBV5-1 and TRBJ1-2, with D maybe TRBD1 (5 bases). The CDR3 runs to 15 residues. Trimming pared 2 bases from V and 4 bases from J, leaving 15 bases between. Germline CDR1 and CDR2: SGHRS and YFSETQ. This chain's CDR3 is CASSLNVRVPYGYTF. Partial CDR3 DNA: TGCGCCAGCAGCTTAAATGTCAGGGTTCCCTATGGC. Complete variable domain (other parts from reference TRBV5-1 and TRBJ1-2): KAGVTQTPRYLIKTRGQQVTLSCSPISGHRSVSWYQQTPGQGLQFLFEYFSETQRNKGNFPGRFSGRQFSNSRSEMNVSTLELGDSALYLCASSLNVRVPYGYTFGSGTRLTVV.

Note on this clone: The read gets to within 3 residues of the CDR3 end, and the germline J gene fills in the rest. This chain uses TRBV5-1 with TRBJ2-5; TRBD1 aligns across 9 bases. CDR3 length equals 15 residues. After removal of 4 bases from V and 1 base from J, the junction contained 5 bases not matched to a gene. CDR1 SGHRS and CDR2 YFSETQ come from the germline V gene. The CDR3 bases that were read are TGCGCCAGCAGCCGGACAGGGGCACCCCAAGAGACC. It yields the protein CASSRTGAPQET. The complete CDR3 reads CASSRTGAPQETQYF.

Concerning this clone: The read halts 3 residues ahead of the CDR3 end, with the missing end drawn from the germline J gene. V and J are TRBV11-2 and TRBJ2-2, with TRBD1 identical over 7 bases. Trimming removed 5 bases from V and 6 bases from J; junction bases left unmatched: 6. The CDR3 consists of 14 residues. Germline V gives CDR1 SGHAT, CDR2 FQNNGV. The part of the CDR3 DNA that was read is TGTGCCAGCAGCCCTACAGGGGTATCCGGGGAG. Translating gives CASSPTGVSGE. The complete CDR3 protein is CASSPTGVSGELFF.

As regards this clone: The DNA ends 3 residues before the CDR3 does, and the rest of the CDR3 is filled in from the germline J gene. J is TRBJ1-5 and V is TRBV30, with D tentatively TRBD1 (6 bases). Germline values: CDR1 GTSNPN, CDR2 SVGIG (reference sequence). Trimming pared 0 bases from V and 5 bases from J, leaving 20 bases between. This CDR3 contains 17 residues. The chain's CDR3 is CAWSVGQGTPFDQPQHF. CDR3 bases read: TGTGCCTGGAGTGTGGGCCAGGGGACACCCTTCGATCAGCCC.

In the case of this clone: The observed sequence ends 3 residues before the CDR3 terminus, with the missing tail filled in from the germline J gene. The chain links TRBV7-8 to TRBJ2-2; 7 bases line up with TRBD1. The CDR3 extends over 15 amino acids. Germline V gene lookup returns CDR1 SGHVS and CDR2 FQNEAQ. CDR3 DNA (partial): TGTGCCAGCAGCCCTTTACAGGGGCGCCTGGAAAAG. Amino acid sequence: CASSPLQGRLEK. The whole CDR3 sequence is CASSPLQGRLEKLFF.

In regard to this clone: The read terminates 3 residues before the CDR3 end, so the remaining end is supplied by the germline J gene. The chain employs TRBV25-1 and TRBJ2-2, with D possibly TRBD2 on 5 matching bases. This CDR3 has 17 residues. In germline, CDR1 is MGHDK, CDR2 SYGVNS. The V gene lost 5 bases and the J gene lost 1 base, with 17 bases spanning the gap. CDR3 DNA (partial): TGTGCCAGCAGTCCTCACCGGGGATTTCAGAACACCGGGGAG. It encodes CASSPHRGFQNTGE. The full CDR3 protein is CASSPHRGFQNTGELFF.

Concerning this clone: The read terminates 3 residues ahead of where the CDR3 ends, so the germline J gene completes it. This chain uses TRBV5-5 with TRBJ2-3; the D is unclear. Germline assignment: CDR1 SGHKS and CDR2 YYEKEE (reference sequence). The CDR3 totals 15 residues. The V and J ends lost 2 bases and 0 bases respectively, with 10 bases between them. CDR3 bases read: TGTGCCAGCAGCTTTCGGTCCCTTAGCACAGATACG. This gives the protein CASSFRSLSTDT. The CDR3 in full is CASSFRSLSTDTQYF.

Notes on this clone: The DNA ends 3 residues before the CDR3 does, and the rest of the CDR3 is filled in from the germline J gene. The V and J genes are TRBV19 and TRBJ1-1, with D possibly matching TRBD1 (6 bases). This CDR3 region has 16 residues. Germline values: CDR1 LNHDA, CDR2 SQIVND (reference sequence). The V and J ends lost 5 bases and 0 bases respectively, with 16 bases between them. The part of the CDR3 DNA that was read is TGTGCCAGTAGTCCCAACAGGGTAGGGATGAACACTGAA. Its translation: CASSPNRVGMNTE. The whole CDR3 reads CASSPNRVGMNTEAFF.

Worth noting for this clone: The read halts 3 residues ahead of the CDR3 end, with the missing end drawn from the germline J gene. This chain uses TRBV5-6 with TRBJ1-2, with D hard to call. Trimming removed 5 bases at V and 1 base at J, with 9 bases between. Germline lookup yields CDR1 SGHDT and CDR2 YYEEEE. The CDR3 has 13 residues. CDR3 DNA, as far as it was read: TGTGCCAGCAGTCTTATCGGTAACTATGGC. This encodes CASSLIGNYG. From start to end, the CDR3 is CASSLIGNYGYTF.

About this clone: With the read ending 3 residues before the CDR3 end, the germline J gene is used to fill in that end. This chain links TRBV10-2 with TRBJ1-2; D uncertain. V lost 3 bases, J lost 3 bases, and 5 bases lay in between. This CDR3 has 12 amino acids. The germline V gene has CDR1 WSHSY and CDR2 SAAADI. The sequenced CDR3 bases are TGCGCCAGCAGTGATCAGGACTATGGC. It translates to CASSDQDYG. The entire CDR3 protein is CASSDQDYGYTF.

The CDR3 sequence is CASSGTSGNYEQYF. The sequenced part of the CDR3 DNA is TGTGCCAGCAGTGGGACTAGCGGGAACTACGAG. This chain uses TRBV6-1 with TRBJ2-7, with 12 bases that match TRBD2. Read data end 3 residues before the CDR3 end; the end is taken from the germline J gene. This CDR3 region has 14 residues. Germline loops: CDR1 MNHNS, CDR2 SASEGT. The V gene end was trimmed by 4 bases and the J gene end by 3 bases; junction bases not matched to a gene: 1.

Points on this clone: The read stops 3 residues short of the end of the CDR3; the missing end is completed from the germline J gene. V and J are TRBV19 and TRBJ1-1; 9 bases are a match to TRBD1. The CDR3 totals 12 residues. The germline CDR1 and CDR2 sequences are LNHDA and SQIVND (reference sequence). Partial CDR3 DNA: TGTGCCAGTAGCCAACGACAGGGGGGA. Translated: CASSQRQGG. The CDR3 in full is CASSQRQGGAFF.

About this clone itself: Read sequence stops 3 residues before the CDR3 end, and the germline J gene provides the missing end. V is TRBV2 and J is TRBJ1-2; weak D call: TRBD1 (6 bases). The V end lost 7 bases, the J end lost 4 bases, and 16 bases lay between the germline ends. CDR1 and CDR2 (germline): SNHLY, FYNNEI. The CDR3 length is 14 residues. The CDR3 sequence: CASKSTGPFYGYTF. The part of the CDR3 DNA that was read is TGTGCCAGCAAGTCAACAGGGCCCTTCTATGGC.

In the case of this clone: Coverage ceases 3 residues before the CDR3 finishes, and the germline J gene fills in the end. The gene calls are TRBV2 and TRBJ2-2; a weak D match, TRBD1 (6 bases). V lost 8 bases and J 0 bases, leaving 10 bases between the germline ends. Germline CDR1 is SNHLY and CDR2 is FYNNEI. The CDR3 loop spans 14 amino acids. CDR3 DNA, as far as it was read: TGTGCCAGCGTAAGGACAGCGAACACCGGGGAG. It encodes CASVRTANTGE. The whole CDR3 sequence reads CASVRTANTGELFF.

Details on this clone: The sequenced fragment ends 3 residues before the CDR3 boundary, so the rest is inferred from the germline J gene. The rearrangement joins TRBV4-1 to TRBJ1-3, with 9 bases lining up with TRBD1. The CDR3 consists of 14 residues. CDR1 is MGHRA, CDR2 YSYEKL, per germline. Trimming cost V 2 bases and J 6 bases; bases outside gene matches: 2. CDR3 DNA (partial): TGCGCCAGCAGCCAATGGACAGGGGCAAACACC. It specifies CASSQWTGANT. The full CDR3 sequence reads CASSQWTGANTIYF.

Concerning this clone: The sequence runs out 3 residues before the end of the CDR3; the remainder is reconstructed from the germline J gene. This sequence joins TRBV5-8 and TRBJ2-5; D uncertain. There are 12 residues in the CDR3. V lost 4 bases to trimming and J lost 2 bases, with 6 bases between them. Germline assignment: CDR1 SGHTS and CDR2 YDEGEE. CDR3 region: CASSRTQETQYF. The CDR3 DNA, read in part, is TGTGCCAGCAGCCGAACTCAAGAGACC.

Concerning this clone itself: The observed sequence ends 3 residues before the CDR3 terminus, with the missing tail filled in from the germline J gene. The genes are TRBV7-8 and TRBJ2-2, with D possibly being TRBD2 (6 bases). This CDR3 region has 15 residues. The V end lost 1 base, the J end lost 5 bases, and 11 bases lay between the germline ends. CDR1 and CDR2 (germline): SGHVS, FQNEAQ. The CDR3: CASSLGTSLTGELFF. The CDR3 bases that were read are TGTGCCAGCAGCTTAGGTACTAGCCTTACCGGGGAG.

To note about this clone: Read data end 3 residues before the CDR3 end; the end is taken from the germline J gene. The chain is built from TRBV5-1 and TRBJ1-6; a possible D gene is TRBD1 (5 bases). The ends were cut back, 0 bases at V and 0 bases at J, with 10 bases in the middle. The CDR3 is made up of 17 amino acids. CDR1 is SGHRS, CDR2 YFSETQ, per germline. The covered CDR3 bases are TGCGCCAGCAGCTTGGGACAGAGCCTCTCCTATAATTCACCC. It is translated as CASSLGQSLSYNSP. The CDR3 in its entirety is CASSLGQSLSYNSPLHF.